These 30 T cell receptor beta chains were all obtained from the same sample, sequenced in a study of blood T cell repertoires in COVID-19. Only in-frame clones appear in the TCRdb table, and some are missing; sequencing was by immunoSEQ multiplex PCR. Of over 150,000 clones listed, 82% are singletons. The specimen was PBMCs or T cells enriched from blood (not recorded which). These receptors were obtained from a middle-aged man who had recovered from COVID-19.

CDR3 DNA sequence: TGTGCCAGCAGCTTGATGAGACAGAACACCGGGGAGCTGTTTTTT. It yields the protein CASSLMRQNTGELFF. V usage is TRBV5-5 and J usage is TRBJ2-2; no clear D gene. Germline V gives CDR1 SGHKS, CDR2 YYEKEE (reference sequence). The CDR3 runs to 15 residues. V lost 1 base and J lost 1, with 8 bases in between.

This sequence joins TRBV27 and TRBJ2-7; 7 nucleotides line up with TRBD2. CDR3 size: 14 residues. V was pared by 4 bases and J by 0 bases, with 3 bases of the junction left unmatched. The germline gives CDR1 MNHEY, CDR2 SMNVEV (reference sequence). The CDR3 region is CASSSRELSYEQYF. CDR3 DNA: TGTGCCAGCAGTTCGCGGGAGCTCTCCTACGAGCAGTACTTC.

The V call is TRBV19, the J call TRBJ2-3; D perhaps matches TRBD1 (8 bases). CDR1 and CDR2 from the germline V gene are LNHDA and SQIVND (reference sequence). This CDR3 has 21 residues. Deletions cut 7 bases from V and 4 bases from J, with 36 bases between. The CDR3 DNA sequence: TGTGCCAGTACCCCCAAGGTCCCTGAGGCCCTGACAGGGGAGGGTTCAGATACGCAGTATTTT. Translating it yields CASTPKVPEALTGEGSDTQYF.

In its sample, this clone was seen a few times. V is TRBV7-9 and J is TRBJ1-3; D unclear. Germline V gene sequence: CDR1 SEHNR, CDR2 FQNEAQ (reference sequence). Trimming cost V 4 bases and J 3 bases, with 13 bases left between them. The CDR3 runs 15 residues. Here the CDR3 reads CASSSQAAGGNTIYF. The DNA for the CDR3 is TGTGCCAGCAGCTCACAAGCGGCAGGTGGAAACACCATATATTTT.

The chain combines TRBV7-3 with TRBJ2-1; tentatively, D is TRBD1 (5 bases). Looked up from germline, CDR1 is SGHTA and CDR2 is FQGTGA. Deletions cut 5 bases from V and 7 bases from J, with 6 bases between. This CDR3 contains 11 residues. The CDR3 region has the DNA TGTGCCAGCAGCGCAGGGAATGAGCAGTTCTTC. Residues: CASSAGNEQFF.

Here the CDR3 reads CASSQGTLTGNTIYF. The CDR3 DNA sequence: TGCGCCAGCAGCCAAGGGACACTCACTGGAAACACCATATATTTT. V is TRBV4-3 and J is TRBJ1-3, with a weak D call TRBD1 (5 bases). V was clipped by 1 base and J by 2 bases, with 9 bases between them. The V gene's germline CDR1 is LGHNA and CDR2 YSLEER. The CDR3 is made up of 15 amino acids.

The chain has TRBV11-2 and TRBJ1-3; no clear D gene. V was shortened by 0 bases and J by 0 bases, with 6 bases between the two germline ends. Germline loops: CDR1 SGHAT, CDR2 FQNNGV. The CDR3 runs 15 residues. The CDR3 loop is CASSLEIASGNTIYF. Here the CDR3 DNA reads TGTGCCAGCAGCTTAGAGATAGCCTCTGGAAACACCATATATTTT.

This chain uses TRBV24-1 with TRBJ2-1; maybe TRBD1 (6 bases). The germline CDR1 and CDR2 sequences are KGHDR and SFDVKD. V dropped 0 bases and J dropped 4 bases, with 9 bases sitting between them. There are 15 residues in the CDR3. The CDR3 sequence: CATSDLQGGYNEQFF. The CDR3 region has the DNA TGTGCCACCAGTGATTTGCAAGGGGGTTACAATGAGCAGTTCTTC.

V gene TRBV5-1 combines with J gene TRBJ1-1; a weak D match, TRBD1 (5 bases). V was trimmed by 4 bases and J by 1 base, leaving 8 bases between them. The CDR3 is 13 amino acids. Germline V gives CDR1 SGHRS, CDR2 YFSETQ. CDR3 sequence: CASSVTENTEAFF. For the CDR3, the DNA is TGCGCCAGCAGCGTGACAGAGAACACTGAAGCTTTCTTT.

The rearrangement joins TRBV19 to TRBJ2-1; D may be TRBD2 (5 bases). The CDR3 is made up of 14 amino acids. Trimming took 4 bases from V and 4 from J, leaving 11 bases between them. CDR1 LNHDA and CDR2 SQIVND come from the germline V gene (reference sequence). The CDR3 protein is CASSRTSGYNEQFF. The CDR3 region has the DNA TGTGCCAGTAGTAGGACCTCGGGGTACAATGAGCAGTTCTTC. The variable domain in full, with the rest retrieved from reference TRBV19 and TRBJ2-1, is DGGITQSPKYLFRKEGQNVTLSCEQNLNHDAMYWYRQDPGQGLRLIYYSQIVNDFQKGDIAEGYSVSREKKESFPLTVTSAQKNPTAFYLCASSRTSGYNEQFFGPGTRLTVL.

The chain links TRBV9 to TRBJ2-6; D is unresolved. V shed 0 bases and J shed 0 bases, with 4 bases lying between them. Per the germline V gene, CDR1 is SGDLS and CDR2 is YYNGEE. The CDR3 has 15 amino acids. In nucleotides, the CDR3 is TGTGCCAGCAGCGTAGCTAGCTCTGGGGCCAACGTCCTGACTTTC. Translation gives CASSVASSGANVLTF.

This clone was counted a single time. V and J are TRBV30 and TRBJ2-3, with a possible D match to TRBD2 (5 bases). Germline V gene data show CDR1 as GTSNPN and CDR2 as SVGIG (reference sequence). V gave up 1 base and J gave up 4 bases, with 9 bases separating them. The CDR3 has 13 amino acids. CDR3 sequence reads: CAWSELDADTQYF. CDR3 DNA sequence: TGTGCCTGGAGTGAACTAGACGCAGATACGCAGTATTTT.

This clone was counted a single time. This chain uses TRBV5-1 with TRBJ2-1, with D possibly being TRBD1 (6 bases). Between the trimmed V and J ends, which lost 2 bases and 3 bases, there was a span of 9 bases. Germline lookup yields CDR1 SGHRS and CDR2 YFSETQ. CDR3 length equals 14 residues. CDR3 nucleotide sequence: TGCGCCAGCAGCTTACAGGGTAACTACAATGAGCAGTTCTTC. Protein: CASSLQGNYNEQFF. Full variable domain (missing parts from reference TRBV5-1 and TRBJ2-1): KAGVTQTPRYLIKTRGQQVTLSCSPISGHRSVSWYQQTPGQGLQFLFEYFSETQRNKGNFPGRFSGRQFSNSRSEMNVSTLELGDSALYLCASSLQGNYNEQFFGPGTRLTVL.

The genes are TRBV6-5 and TRBJ2-7, with TRBD2 as a possible D gene (6 bases). CDR3 length equals 13 residues. Germline CDR1 reads MNHEY; CDR2 reads SVGAGI. V lost 10 bases to trimming and J lost 0 bases, with 13 bases between them. The DNA for the CDR3 is TGTGCCACCGGGGGTTCGCTCTCCTACGAGCAGTACGTC. Amino acid sequence: CATGGSLSYEQYV.

This clone was recorded only once. CDR3 residues: CASSIRPEGDSNSPLHF. The CDR3 nucleotides are TGTGCCAGTAGTATACGGCCCGAGGGGGACAGCAATTCACCCCTCCACTTT. This rearrangement joins TRBV19 to TRBJ1-6; 7 nucleotides line up with TRBD1. Unmatched junction bases numbered 11, after V lost 2 bases and J lost 7 bases. The CDR3 is 17 residues long. Germline CDR1 is LNHDA and CDR2 is SQIVND (reference sequence). The variable domain in full, with the rest retrieved from reference TRBV19 and TRBJ1-6, is DGGITQSPKYLFRKEGQNVTLSCEQNLNHDAMYWYRQDPGQGLRLIYYSQIVNDFQKGDIAEGYSVSREKKESFPLTVTSAQKNPTAFYLCASSIRPEGDSNSPLHFGNGTRLTVT.

In DNA form, the CDR3 reads TGTGCCAGCAGTGGACTAGCGGGGGCTAAGCAAGAGACCCAGTACTTC. This codes for CASSGLAGAKQETQYF. The chain uses TRBV6-1 and TRBJ2-5; 12 nucleotides line up with TRBD2. Germline CDR1 is MNHNS and CDR2 is SASEGT. This CDR3 contains 16 residues. After removal of 4 bases from V and 2 bases from J, the junction contained 5 bases not matched to a gene.

This clone has just a few counts. The chain joins TRBV21-1 to TRBJ1-4; TRBD1 is the table's D call and was not checked against the DNA. TRBV21-1 constitutes a pseudogene. The CDR3 runs to 18 residues. CDR3 amino acids: CASSKVSAGQSFNEKLFF. Written as DNA, the CDR3 is TGTGCCAGCAGCAAAGTATCCGCCGGACAGAGTTTCAATGAAAAACTGTTTTTT.

The chain carries TRBV7-8 and TRBJ2-3, with 8 bases identical to TRBD2. Germline values: CDR1 SGHVS, CDR2 FQNEAQ. J gave up 6 bases and V 4 bases, and 15 bases lay outside the gene matches. The CDR3 totals 17 residues. CDR3 residues: CASSSPYGSGSSDTQYF. In nucleotides, the CDR3 is TGTGCCAGCAGCTCCCCTTATGGGAGCGGGAGCTCTGATACGCAGTATTTT.

The genes are TRBV5-8 and TRBJ1-2; D call uncertain. Germline V lookup: CDR1 SGHTS, CDR2 YDEGEE. There are 12 residues in the CDR3. V dropped 5 bases and J dropped 7 bases, with 12 bases sitting between them. The CDR3 reads CASRSLPSGYTF. DNA of the CDR3: TGTGCCAGCAGATCATTACCCAGTGGCTACACCTTC.

The V gene is TRBV2, the J gene TRBJ1-2, with a tentative D call TRBD1 (5 bases). The V end lost 0 bases, the J end lost 8 bases, and 19 bases lay between the germline ends. The V gene's germline CDR1 is SNHLY and CDR2 FYNNEI. The CDR3 has 16 amino acids. The CDR3 spells CASSEAGTVRLEGYTF. CDR3 bases: TGTGCCAGCAGTGAAGCGGGGACTGTTCGATTGGAGGGCTACACCTTC.

This clone was detected a few times. The rearrangement joins TRBV7-9 to TRBJ1-1; TRBD1 matches at 7 bases. V lost 5 bases to trimming and J lost 1 base; unmatched junction nucleotides: 4. CDR1 SEHNR and CDR2 FQNEAQ come from the germline V gene (reference sequence). This CDR3 region has 14 residues. CDR3 DNA sequence: TGTGCCAGCAGCCCCGGGACAGAGAACACTGAAGCTTTCTTT. Amino acid sequence: CASSPGTENTEAFF.

This clone appeared a few times. The chain combines TRBV19 with TRBJ2-3; D is uncertain. V was trimmed by 3 bases and J by 4 bases, leaving 8 bases between them. Looked up from germline, CDR1 is LNHDA and CDR2 is SQIVND (reference sequence). CDR3 length equals 13 residues. The DNA for the CDR3 is TGTGCCAGTAGTATGCCGGGTGCAGATACGCAGTATTTT. Translated: CASSMPGADTQYF.

This chain joins TRBV5-6 and TRBJ2-5, with TRBD2 as a possible D gene (6 bases). CDR3 length: 15 residues. Germline V gene sequence: CDR1 SGHDT, CDR2 YYEEEE. V lost 2 bases, J lost 0 bases, and 11 bases lay in between. CDR3 DNA: TGTGCCAGCAGCTTTTTTGGGGGGTACCAAGAGACCCAGTACTTC. Its translation: CASSFFGGYQETQYF.

The rearrangement joins TRBV19 to TRBJ1-2; D gene unclear. The V end lost 6 bases, the J end lost 2 bases, and 10 bases lay between the germline ends. The CDR3 contains 13 residues. Per the germline V gene, CDR1 is LNHDA and CDR2 is SQIVND (reference sequence). CDR3 loop: CASRTTENYGYTF. The CDR3, as DNA: TGTGCCAGTAGGACGACGGAGAACTATGGCTACACCTTC.

This chain uses TRBV12-3 or TRBV12-4 with TRBJ2-5; D is unclear. The length of the CDR3 is 11 residues. Trimming left V 2 bases short and J 5 bases short, with 3 bases between. The CDR3: CASSLSETQYF. The CDR3 DNA reads TGTGCCAGCAGTTTATCGGAGACCCAGTACTTC.

V usage is TRBV4-1 and J usage is TRBJ2-1; no clear D gene. Trimming cost V 0 bases and J 0 bases, with 18 bases left between them. The germline V gene encodes CDR1 MGHRA and CDR2 YSYEKL. This CDR3 spans 19 amino acids. CDR3 loop: CASSQDRWAATSSYNEQFF. CDR3 DNA: TGCGCCAGCAGCCAAGATAGGTGGGCAGCAACGAGCTCCTACAATGAGCAGTTCTTC.

In its sample, this clone was seen once. The chain couples TRBV29-1 to TRBJ2-5; 7 positions match TRBD1. Germline trimming cut 2 bases from V and 2 bases from J; bases unmatched to any gene: 8. The CDR3 runs to 15 residues. CDR1 and CDR2 from the germline V gene are SQVTM and ANQGSEA. The CDR3 loop reads CSVEMDRIPQETQYF. CDR3 bases: TGCAGCGTTGAAATGGACAGGATACCTCAAGAGACCCAGTACTTC.

The rearrangement uses TRBV7-9 and TRBJ2-7; possible D gene TRBD2, 6 bases. V was cut by 6 bases and J by 0 bases, with 12 bases left in between. CDR1 is SEHNR and CDR2 is FQNEAQ in the germline V gene (reference sequence). This CDR3 contains 14 residues. CDR3 DNA sequence: TGTGCCAGCAGATCAGGACTACCCTCCTACGAGCAGTACGTC. Protein: CASRSGLPSYEQYV.

The rearrangement links TRBV28 to TRBJ1-2, with no clear D. The germline V gene has CDR1 MDHEN and CDR2 SYDVKM. This CDR3 contains 14 residues. Trimming removed 7 bases at V and 0 bases at J, with 12 bases between. Here the CDR3 DNA reads TGTGCCAGCACACTCCCGGGGTCTAACTATGGCTACACCTTC. This sequence encodes CASTLPGSNYGYTF.

This clone was observed a few times. This rearrangement joins TRBV14 to TRBJ1-2, with a weak D call TRBD1 (6 bases). This CDR3 has 13 residues. Trimming took off 2 bases at V and 4 bases at J, with 8 bases between the two ends. From germline, CDR1 is SGHDN and CDR2 FVKESK. CDR3 DNA sequence: TGTGCCAGCAGCCAAACAGGGATCTATGGCTACACCTTC. Amino acids: CASSQTGIYGYTF.